This T cell receptor (beta chain) appears in the sequencing data of a study of CD8+ T cells in alopecia areata. Study-wide findings and caveats: Normal scalp had lower clonality than lesional scalp, with alopecia totalis/universalis lesions showing this most strongly.

Following RNA extraction, reverse transcription yielded cDNA that acted as the sequencing template. TCRdb keeps only in-frame clones here, not all; method: immunoSEQ multiplex PCR. Seen here are 250,000 to 300,000 clones, roughly 64% observed once, and the top ten hold around 1.7%. Treatment defined: oral pan-JAK inhibitor, 5-10 mg twice daily. Remarks on this clone: Its antigen is still unknown.

The source is a human donor with alopecia areata. This sample comprised CD4+ T cells sorted from blood, obtained at week 24, from a patient treated with tofacitinib.

The CDR3 sequence: CAWGTANNEQFF. The CDR3 region has the DNA TGTGCCTGGGGGACTGCCAACAATGAGCAGTTCTTC. The gene calls are TRBV30 and TRBJ2-1; a weak D match, TRBD2 (6 bases). CDR3 length: 12 amino acids. V was pared by 5 bases and J by 5 bases, with 10 bases between. Germline CDR1 GTSNPN, CDR2 SVGIG (reference sequence).